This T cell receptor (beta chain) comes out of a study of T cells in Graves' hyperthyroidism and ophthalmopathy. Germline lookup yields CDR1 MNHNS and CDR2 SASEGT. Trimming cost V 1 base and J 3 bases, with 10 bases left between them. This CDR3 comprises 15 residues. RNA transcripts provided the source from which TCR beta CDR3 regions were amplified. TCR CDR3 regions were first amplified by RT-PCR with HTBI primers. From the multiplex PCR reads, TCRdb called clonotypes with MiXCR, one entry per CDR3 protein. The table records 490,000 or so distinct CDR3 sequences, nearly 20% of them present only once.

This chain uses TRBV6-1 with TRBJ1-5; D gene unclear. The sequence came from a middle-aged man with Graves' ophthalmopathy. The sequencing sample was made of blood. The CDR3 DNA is TGTGCCAGCAGTGAAGAGGGCAGCCACAATCAGCCCCAGCATTTT. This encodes CASSEEGSHNQPQHF.